Listed here are 14 T cell receptor beta chains from one sample, sequenced in a study of T cell responses to AZD1222 COVID-19 vaccine. The repertoire was sequenced with immunoSEQ multiplex PCR; TCRdb's copy has only in-frame clones and lacks some. The sample includes around 100,000 clones, over 90% of them seen just once. The material was peripheral blood, obtained on day 0 of AZD1222 vaccination. The receptors come from an adult in good health.

The chain combines TRBV6-5 with TRBJ1-1; D possibly corresponds to TRBD1 (5 bases). V lost 2 bases to trimming and J lost 11 bases, with 15 bases between them. The germline V gene has CDR1 MNHEY and CDR2 SVGAGI. The length of the CDR3 is 13 residues. CDR3 residues: CASSYQGTEEAFF. The CDR3 DNA follows: TGTGCCAGCAGTTACCAAGGGACCGAAGAGGCTTTCTTT.

The chain carries TRBV6-5 and TRBJ2-7; 9 nucleotides line up with TRBD2. Germline trimming cut 6 bases from V and 2 bases from J; bases unmatched to any gene: 8. The CDR3 extends over 15 amino acids. CDR1 and CDR2 from the germline V gene are MNHEY and SVGAGI. The CDR3 bases are TGTGCCAGCAGCCCGCTTAGCGGGGGAACCTACGAGCAGTACTTC. Translated, it gives CASSPLSGGTYEQYF.

This chain joins TRBV2 and TRBJ2-7, with unresolved D. The CDR3 has 13 amino acids. The V gene's germline CDR1 is SNHLY and CDR2 FYNNEI. With 5 bases removed from V and 3 bases from J, the gap between germline ends came to 11 bases. The CDR3 nucleotides are TGTGCCAGCAGTCCCGACGGGTTCTACGAGCAGTACTTC. Protein: CASSPDGFYEQYF.

J is TRBJ1-5 and V is TRBV11-2; 9 bases fit TRBD1. There are 16 residues in the CDR3. V shed 5 bases, J shed 3 bases, and the junction held 8 bases outside the gene matches. From germline, CDR1 is SGHAT and CDR2 FQNNGV. In nucleotides, the CDR3 is TGTGCCAGCAGCCTCCGGACAGGGGATAACAATCAGCCCCAGCATTTT. Its protein product is CASSLRTGDNNQPQHF.

This chain joins TRBV10-2 and TRBJ1-2; 7 bases match TRBD1. Unmatched junction bases numbered 10, after V lost 7 bases and J lost 8 bases. Per the germline V gene, CDR1 is WSHSY and CDR2 is SAAADI. The CDR3 spans 13 residues. CDR3 residues: CASKTTGEKGYTF. The CDR3, as DNA: TGCGCCAGCAAGACCACAGGGGAGAAGGGCTACACCTTC.

This chain links TRBV25-1 with TRBJ2-7; D remains ambiguous. Germline assignment: CDR1 MGHDK and CDR2 SYGVNS. V was clipped by 8 bases and J by 7 bases, with 6 bases between them. The CDR3 extends over 9 amino acids. The CDR3 loop reads CASCKEQYF. The CDR3, as DNA: TGTGCCAGCTGTAAGGAGCAGTACTTC.

J is TRBJ2-7 and V is TRBV7-9; D is ambiguous. The CDR3 is 15 amino acids. Trimming removed 5 bases from V and 3 bases from J, with 17 bases in between. Germline lookup yields CDR1 SEHNR and CDR2 FQNEAQ (reference sequence). The CDR3 coding sequence is TGTGCCAGCAGCCCTTCCCGTGGTTTGGGCTACGAGCAGTACTTC. Protein sequence: CASSPSRGLGYEQYF.

The chain combines TRBV5-1 with TRBJ1-1, with 10 bases fitting TRBD1. The CDR3 has 16 amino acids. Germline CDR1 reads SGHRS; CDR2 reads YFSETQ. J was trimmed by 2 bases and V by 0 bases; bases with no gene match: 4. Here the CDR3 DNA reads TGCGCCAGCAGCTTGGTAGGGACAGGGGAAAACACTGAAGCTTTCTTT. Translation: CASSLVGTGENTEAFF.

DNA for the CDR3: TGTGCCAGCAGCTCACAGGGAGCGGGCTACGAGCAGTACTTC. Protein product: CASSSQGAGYEQYF. The chain is built from TRBV11-2 and TRBJ2-7, with D perhaps assigned TRBD1 or TRBD2 (6 bases each). This CDR3 contains 14 residues. CDR1 SGHAT and CDR2 FQNNGV come from the germline V gene. Trimming pared 4 bases from V and 3 bases from J, leaving 13 bases between.

The chain employs TRBV7-3 and TRBJ2-1; 10 positions match TRBD2. Losses at the gene ends were 2 bases for V and 15 bases for J; bases not matched to a gene: 16. The CDR3 covers 16 residues. Looked up from germline, CDR1 is SGHTA and CDR2 is FQGTGA. CDR3 DNA: TGTGCCAGCAGCTTAGTGGGGCTAGCGGGAGAAAAAGAACGGTTCTTC. Its protein is CASSLVGLAGEKERFF.

The V gene is TRBV5-5, the J gene TRBJ2-3; weak D call: TRBD1 (5 bases). CDR1 is SGHKS, CDR2 YYEKEE, per germline (reference sequence). The CDR3 sequence is 14 residues long. V dropped 3 bases and J dropped 1 base, with 9 bases sitting between them. The CDR3 protein is CASSWSRGTDTQYF. In DNA form, the CDR3 reads TGTGCCAGCAGCTGGAGCAGGGGCACAGATACGCAGTATTTT.

The chain carries TRBV11-3 and TRBJ2-1; D is possibly TRBD1 (6 bases). In germline, CDR1 is SGHNT, CDR2 YENEEA. CDR3 length: 15 residues. V lost 3 bases to trimming and J lost 0 bases, with 9 bases between them. The CDR3 region is CASSLRGSSYNEQFF. In DNA, the CDR3 is TGTGCCAGCAGCTTGAGGGGGAGCTCCTACAATGAGCAGTTCTTC.

The chain joins TRBV19 to TRBJ1-6, with D perhaps TRBD1 (6 bases). The germline V and J ends were trimmed by 8 bases and 9 bases, with 23 bases remaining between them. Germline V lookup: CDR1 LNHDA, CDR2 SQIVND (reference sequence). This CDR3 has 16 amino acids. CDR3 sequence: CASLPNNRVIGSPLHF. For the CDR3, the DNA is TGTGCCAGTCTGCCAAACAACAGGGTGATTGGTTCACCCCTCCACTTT.

J is TRBJ1-3 and V is TRBV29-1; possible D gene TRBD1, 5 bases. Trimming removed 6 bases at V and 0 bases at J, with 12 bases between. Germline CDR1 is SQVTM and CDR2 is ANQGSEA. The CDR3 has 14 amino acids. This CDR3 reads CSVTGGSSGNTIYF. The CDR3 DNA follows: TGCAGCGTCACGGGGGGGAGCTCTGGAAACACCATATATTTT.